Presented here are 5 T cell receptor beta chains from one specimen sequenced in a study of T cell repertoires in cytomegalovirus infection. TCRdb fed the reads into MiXCR, producing one record per CDR3 protein. The data hold about 500,000 distinct CDR3 sequences, with roughly a third observed a single time. Their antigens are not known. The starting material was cultured PBMCs, obtained from culture after CMV antigen stimulation. The receptors here all came from a human donor in good health (CMV status not recorded). Some clones in this sample may be carry-over from other donors' samples.

This clonotype was observed a handful of times. The rearrangement links TRBV7-6 to TRBJ2-3; D not certain. Germline values: CDR1 SGHVS, CDR2 FNYEAQ. The CDR3 loop spans 15 amino acids. Trimming removed 0 bases from V and 9 bases from J, with 16 bases in between. CDR3 residues: CASSLASASSLTQYF. The DNA for the CDR3 is TGTGCCAGCAGCTTAGCGTCGGCCTCCAGCCTAACGCAGTATTTT.

The chain recombines TRBV6-6 with TRBJ1-6, with D maybe TRBD1 (5 bases). Trimming stripped 4 bases from V and 0 bases from J, with 19 bases between. Germline V gene lookup returns CDR1 MNHNY and CDR2 SVGAGI (reference sequence). This CDR3 contains 19 residues. The CDR3 loop reads CASSLLTGTESSYNSPLHF. The CDR3 nucleotides are TGTGCCAGCAGTTTACTCACCGGGACGGAGAGCTCCTATAATTCACCCCTCCACTTT.

This clonotype was counted a few times. V gene TRBV12-3 or TRBV12-4 combines with J gene TRBJ1-2, with 8 bases matching TRBD1. The CDR3 is made up of 14 amino acids. Losses at the gene ends were 0 bases for V and 7 bases for J; bases not matched to a gene: 4. The CDR3 reads CASSLAGTGRGYTF. The CDR3 DNA reads as TGTGCCAGCAGTTTAGCAGGGACAGGCCGTGGCTACACCTTC.

The rearrangement uses TRBV6-1 and TRBJ2-5; possibly TRBD1 for D (7 bases). The CDR3 spans 15 residues. Trimming removed 4 bases at V and 2 bases at J, with 14 bases between. Germline CDR1 is MNHNS and CDR2 is SASEGT. CDR3 amino acids: CASSAGGQRQETQYF. The CDR3 nucleotides read TGTGCCAGCAGTGCCGGGGGACAGCGGCAAGAGACCCAGTACTTC.

The gene calls are TRBV7-8 and TRBJ2-3; tentatively, D is TRBD2 (5 bases). This CDR3 spans 13 amino acids. Germline CDR1 is SGHVS and CDR2 is FQNEAQ. The ends were cut back, 5 bases at V and 5 bases at J, with 11 bases in the middle. The chain's CDR3 is CASSPSRGDTQYF. The CDR3 bases are TGTGCCAGCAGCCCATCCCGGGGAGATACGCAGTATTTT.